The 27 T cell receptor beta chains below were found in one sample sequenced in a study of blood T cells in healthy people across ages. A second roughly 6 to 12 cycle PCR used barcoded and J-beta primers. TCRdb used MiXCR to reprocess the 5' RACE reads, holding one entry per CDR3 protein. This sample has approximately 1.5 million distinct CDR3 sequences, with almost 35% found just once. The sequenced sample was blood. The origin of the receptors is a woman between 25 and 40 years old in good health.

The gene calls are TRBV30 and TRBJ2-2; possible D gene TRBD1, 6 bases. With 3 bases removed from V and 0 bases from J, the gap between germline ends came to 14 bases. In germline, CDR1 is GTSNPN, CDR2 SVGIG (reference sequence). This CDR3 contains 16 residues. CDR3 in amino acids: CAWSPPGQPNTGELFF. DNA of the CDR3: TGTGCCTGGAGCCCGCCGGGACAACCGAACACCGGGGAGCTGTTTTTT.

V gene TRBV20-1 combines with J gene TRBJ2-7, with D perhaps TRBD1 (6 bases). The CDR3 runs 13 residues. Trimming removed 6 bases at V and 10 bases at J, with 22 bases between. Germline lookup yields CDR1 DFQATT and CDR2 SNEGSKA (reference sequence). DNA of the CDR3: TGCAGTGCGTCCAGGACAGTAGAGGGTACCCAGTACTTC. Its translation is CSASRTVEGTQYF.

The rearrangement uses TRBV6-2 or TRBV6-3 and TRBJ2-1; TRBD2 is a possible D gene (6 bases). CDR1 is MNHEY and CDR2 is SVGEGT in the germline V gene. The V gene lost 8 bases and the J gene lost 2 bases, with 22 bases spanning the gap. The CDR3 sequence is 17 residues long. CDR3 amino acids: CASSSLGDFLTYNEQFF. DNA for the CDR3: TGTGCCAGCTCGTCTCTCGGGGACTTTCTTACCTACAATGAGCAGTTCTTC.

The chain combines TRBV12-3 or TRBV12-4 with TRBJ2-1; TRBD1 is a possible D gene (5 bases). CDR3 length equals 15 residues. V lost 5 bases to trimming and J lost 9 bases, with 20 bases between them. CDR3 loop: CASSPTNPRTLEQFF. Written as DNA, the CDR3 is TGTGCCAGCAGTCCCACCAACCCCCGGACACTTGAGCAGTTCTTC.

The chain carries TRBV7-6 and TRBJ2-3; TRBD2 agrees at 11 bases. The CDR3 length is 17 residues. The V and J ends lost 5 bases and 1 base, in that order; junction bases with no gene match: 8. CDR1 and CDR2 (germline): SGHVS, FNYEAQ. CDR3 in amino acids: CASSILKTSGGTDTQYF. The CDR3 nucleotides are TGTGCCAGCAGCATCCTCAAGACTAGCGGGGGCACAGATACGCAGTATTTT.

The chain employs TRBV11-2 and TRBJ2-4, with 9 bases fitting TRBD2. Germline V gene sequence: CDR1 SGHAT, CDR2 FQNNGV. The CDR3 sequence is 18 residues long. Trimming removed 0 bases from V and 0 bases from J; junction bases left unmatched: 6. This CDR3 is CASSLDAGGFIAKNIQYF. As DNA, the CDR3 is TGTGCCAGCAGCTTAGACGCGGGAGGGTTCATAGCCAAAAACATTCAGTACTTC.

This chain uses TRBV20-1 with TRBJ1-5; no reliable D call. The CDR3 runs 14 residues. Trimming took off 6 bases at V and 3 bases at J, with 15 bases between the two ends. Germline lookup yields CDR1 DFQATT and CDR2 SNEGSKA (reference sequence). The CDR3 protein is CSAKTQEHNQPQHF. The CDR3 DNA sequence: TGCAGTGCCAAAACTCAGGAGCACAATCAGCCCCAGCATTTT.

This clonotype turned up a few times. V is TRBV5-1 and J is TRBJ2-6, with D perhaps being TRBD1 or TRBD2 (6 bases each). The CDR3 covers 16 residues. CDR1 and CDR2 (germline): SGHRS, YFSETQ. Trimming took off 6 bases at V and 0 bases at J, with 13 bases between the two ends. The CDR3 protein is CASKGGTLSGANVLTF. In DNA form, the CDR3 reads TGCGCCAGCAAGGGGGGCACCCTCTCTGGGGCCAACGTCCTGACTTTC. Full variable domain (missing parts from reference TRBV5-1 and TRBJ2-6): KAGVTQTPRYLIKTRGQQVTLSCSPISGHRSVSWYQQTPGQGLQFLFEYFSETQRNKGNFPGRFSGRQFSNSRSEMNVSTLELGDSALYLCASKGGTLSGANVLTFGAGSRLTVL.

J is TRBJ2-7 and V is TRBV29-1; tentative D call: TRBD2 (6 bases). Germline loops: CDR1 SQVTM, CDR2 ANQGSEA. V shed 4 bases and J shed 7 bases, with 20 bases lying between them. This CDR3 is 14 amino acids long. CDR3 nucleotides: TGCAGCGTTGGGTTGGGATCCTTGGGGAGGGAGCAGTACTTC. This encodes CSVGLGSLGREQYF.

Ten or more counts support this clonotype. CDR3 protein: CSAREGTVGGELFF. CDR3 sequence (DNA): TGCAGTGCTAGAGAAGGGACCGTAGGCGGGGAGCTGTTTTTT. J is TRBJ2-2 and V is TRBV20-1, with D perhaps assigned TRBD1 or TRBD2 (5 bases each). Per germline, CDR1 DFQATT and CDR2 SNEGSKA (reference sequence). This CDR3 is built from 14 residues. Trimming shortened V by 0 bases and J by 7 bases, and 12 bases separated the two germline ends.

The rearrangement uses TRBV20-1 and TRBJ2-1; 10 nucleotides line up with TRBD2. The J call may be in error: the DNA end matches TRBJ2-7 better. The CDR3 loop spans 14 amino acids. Germline V gene sequence: CDR1 DFQATT, CDR2 SNEGSKA (reference sequence). CDR3 nucleotide sequence: TGCAGTGCTAGTAGCGGGAGGTCCTACAATGAGCAGTACTTC. This gives the protein CSASSGRSYNEQYF.

This clonotype has just a few counts. The CDR3 sequence: CASSEVPLGGENIQYF. The CDR3 nucleotides read TGCGCCAGCAGTGAGGTACCCTTAGGAGGGGAAAACATTCAGTACTTC. The chain has TRBV10-2 and TRBJ2-4, with D tentatively TRBD2 (6 bases). Germline-derived CDR1 and CDR2 are WSHSY and SAAADI. V was clipped by 2 bases and J by 5 bases, with 16 bases between them. The CDR3 totals 16 residues.

The V and J genes are TRBV6-5 and TRBJ1-1; D gene uncertain. The CDR3 contains 14 residues. Germline V CDR1 and CDR2: MNHEY, SVGAGI. Trimming cost V 8 bases and J 0 bases, with 13 bases left between them. In DNA form, the CDR3 reads TGTGCCAGCCACGCCGGGCAGATGAACACTGAAGCTTTCTTT. Translated, it gives CASHAGQMNTEAFF.

This clonotype appeared a few times. This rearrangement joins TRBV20-1 to TRBJ1-1, with 7 bases matching TRBD1. The CDR3 length is 15 residues. From germline, CDR1 is DFQATT and CDR2 SNEGSKA (reference sequence). V gave up 3 bases and J gave up 1 base; unmatched junction bases: 8. CDR3 protein: CSASHTGTANTEAFF. CDR3 coding DNA: TGCAGTGCTAGCCACACCGGGACAGCGAACACTGAAGCTTTCTTT.

This clonotype was picked up one time. This may stem from a read error, because a much larger clone lies one nucleotide away. The J gene is TRBJ2-7, the V gene TRBV29-1, with D tentatively TRBD1 or TRBD2 (6 bases each). Germline-derived CDR1 and CDR2 are SQVTM and ANQGSEA. The CDR3 covers 13 residues. The CDR3: CSVEIGGIDERYF. The CDR3 coding sequence is TGCAGCGTTGAGATAGGGGGGATCGACGAGCGGTACTTC.

This clonotype was seen more than once but under ten times. The gene calls are TRBV7-2 and TRBJ2-1, with D possibly matching TRBD1 (7 bases). V lost 1 base and J lost 8, with 9 bases in between. The CDR3 extends over 13 amino acids. CDR1 and CDR2 from the germline V gene are SGHTA and FQGNSA. The CDR3, as DNA: TGTGCCAGCAGCTTAGGGAGGGGGCATGAGCAGTTCTTC. This sequence encodes CASSLGRGHEQFF.

This chain connects TRBV24-1 to TRBJ2-7; possibly TRBD1 for D (6 bases). The CDR3 consists of 16 residues. From germline, CDR1 is KGHDR and CDR2 SFDVKD. V gave up 3 bases and J gave up 4 bases, with 18 bases separating them. The CDR3 protein is CATSDDTGPGPYEQYF. The CDR3 DNA reads TGTGCCACCAGTGATGACACAGGGCCAGGACCGTACGAGCAGTACTTC.

This clonotype was seen more than once but under ten times. As DNA, the CDR3 is TGTGCCAGCAGCCCGGGCGGGCGGAACACTGAAGCTTTCTTT. As protein: CASSPGGRNTEAFF. The V and J genes are TRBV12-3 or TRBV12-4 and TRBJ1-1, with no clear D. Trimming left V 6 bases short and J 1 base short, with 12 bases between. CDR3 length equals 14 residues.

The gene calls are TRBV6-1 and TRBJ2-7, with D unresolved. CDR3 length equals 14 residues. V gave up 8 bases and J gave up 0 bases, with 14 bases separating them. The germline V gene encodes CDR1 MNHNS and CDR2 SASEGT. CDR3 sequence reads: CASVAVPLSYEQYF. The DNA of the CDR3 is TGTGCCAGCGTGGCAGTCCCACTCTCCTACGAGCAGTACTTC.

This clonotype has more than one count but fewer than ten. The chain employs TRBV20-1 and TRBJ2-5, with a weak D call TRBD1 (6 bases). Germline-derived CDR1 and CDR2 are DFQATT and SNEGSKA (reference sequence). The CDR3 contains 14 residues. The germline V and J ends were trimmed by 3 bases and 1 base, with 12 bases remaining between them. The CDR3 protein is CSARFDRLQETQYF. In DNA, the CDR3 is TGCAGTGCTAGGTTTGACAGGCTCCAAGAGACCCAGTACTTC.

The chain has TRBV6-6 and TRBJ2-1, with D maybe TRBD1 (5 bases). V shed 5 bases and J shed 7 bases, with 18 bases lying between them. The length of the CDR3 is 15 residues. Germline V lookup: CDR1 MNHNY, CDR2 SVGAGI (reference sequence). CDR3 nucleotide sequence: TGTGCCAGCAGTCTGGACACCTCACCGGGTAATGAGCAGTTCTTC. Residues: CASSLDTSPGNEQFF.

Concerning this clonotype: Given a much more abundant clone one base away, this may be a read error. This chain links TRBV20-1 with TRBJ2-7; a possible D gene is TRBD2 (6 bases). The CDR3 covers 13 residues. Germline CDR1 is DFQATT and CDR2 is SNEGSKA (reference sequence). V was trimmed by 6 bases and J by 6 bases, leaving 18 bases between them. DNA for the CDR3: TGCAGTGCCGCCGGAGGGGATTACTCCGAGCAGTACTTC. As protein: CSAAGGDYSEQYF.

V usage is TRBV28 and J usage is TRBJ2-7, with D perhaps TRBD2 (5 bases). V was shortened by 5 bases and J by 0 bases, with 17 bases between the two germline ends. Germline V gene data show CDR1 as MDHEN and CDR2 as SYDVKM. The CDR3 has 16 residues. This CDR3 is CASSQPLRASSYEQYF. CDR3 sequence (DNA): TGTGCCAGCAGTCAACCCTTGCGGGCGAGCTCCTACGAGCAGTACTTC.

Remarks on this clonotype: Germline and junction disagree at one end, which may indicate a read error. The chain couples TRBV5-5 to TRBJ2-3, with D uncertain. CDR1 SGHKS and CDR2 YYEKEE come from the germline V gene (reference sequence). The CDR3 is 16 residues long. The CDR3 bases are TGTGTCAGCAGCCTCCCGCACTATTTTAGCACAGATACGCAGTATTTT. Its translation is CVSSLPHYFSTDTQYF.

The chain carries TRBV2 and TRBJ1-5; 7 nucleotides line up with TRBD1. The CDR3 has 15 amino acids. After removal of 0 bases from V and 6 bases from J, the junction contained 5 bases not matched to a gene. Germline CDR1 reads SNHLY; CDR2 reads FYNNEI. The CDR3 nucleotides are TGTGCCAGCAGTGAAGCGACGACAGGGCGTCAGCCCCAGCATTTT. This codes for CASSEATTGRQPQHF.

The chain combines TRBV20-1 with TRBJ2-7; a weak D match, TRBD2 (5 bases). Trimming pared 3 bases from V and 4 bases from J, leaving 13 bases between. Germline V gene lookup returns CDR1 DFQATT and CDR2 SNEGSKA (reference sequence). The length of the CDR3 is 13 residues. The CDR3 region is CSARDFTGYEQYF. The CDR3 DNA is TGCAGTGCTAGGGACTTTACGGGGTACGAGCAGTACTTC.

This clonotype has just a few counts. The chain carries TRBV12-3 or TRBV12-4 and TRBJ2-3; 8 positions agree with TRBD2. V was clipped by 6 bases and J by 5 bases; unmatched bases: 7. This CDR3 comprises 14 residues. The CDR3 sequence: CASSSGGEGDTQYF. The CDR3 nucleotides are TGTGCCAGCAGCTCCGGGGGGGAGGGAGATACGCAGTATTTT.